This TCR beta chain was recorded in a study of T cells in Graves' hyperthyroidism and ophthalmopathy. Across the whole study: Blood was drawn when the patient was first diagnosed and still untreated. Study observations and caveats: Blood also held most thyroid clonotypes expanded beyond 0.001.

This clonotype was observed at least ten times. Its antigen remains unidentified. CDR1 is DFQATT, CDR2 SNEGSKA, per germline (reference sequence). This CDR3 has 17 residues. V lost 0 bases, J lost 1 base, and 16 bases lay in between. Absence of ophthalmopathy progression within 18 months defined stable Graves' hyperthyroidism. Pregnant or lactating patients were excluded, as were those with uncontrolled infection or other autoimmune disease. There were TCR beta CDR3 regions amplified from RNA transcripts. HTBI primers were used for first-round RT-PCR of the TCR CDR3. MiXCR, run by TCRdb on the multiplex PCR reads, gives a single entry per CDR3 protein. The sample lists about 480,000 distinct CDR3 sequences, under 15% occurring once.

The sequenced material came from blood. The rearrangement links TRBV20-1 to TRBJ2-1, with D maybe TRBD2 (6 bases). The sequence came from a woman in her late teens or twenties with Graves' hyperthyroidism. The CDR3 protein is CSARDGGGETSYNEQFF. CDR3 coding DNA: TGCAGTGCTAGAGATGGTGGCGGGGAGACATCCTACAATGAGCAGTTCTTC.